The 31 T cell receptor beta chains below were found in one sample sequenced in a study of chemoradiotherapy in HPV16-positive cancers. The method was immunoSEQ multiplex PCR; TCRdb's version includes in-frame clones alone and lacks a portion of them. The data hold about 970 clones, with 70% to 85% observed a single time. The source material was tumor tissue, sampled from a patient who underwent chemoradiotherapy. The source is a human donor with HPV-associated anogenital cancer.

The V gene is TRBV5-6, the J gene TRBJ1-1; D is unresolved. V dropped 0 bases and J dropped 7 bases, with 7 bases sitting between them. This CDR3 has 12 amino acids. Germline V gives CDR1 SGHDT, CDR2 YYEEEE. Here the CDR3 DNA reads TGTGCCAGCAGCTTGGCCGTGGGTGAAGCTTTCTTT. This gives the protein CASSLAVGEAFF.

V usage is TRBV25-1 and J usage is TRBJ1-4; TRBD1 might be the D (5 bases). The V end was cut by 1 base, the J end by 8 bases, with 14 bases between. CDR1 is MGHDK, CDR2 SYGVNS, per germline. The CDR3 has 15 residues. The CDR3 here is CASSELGDYREKLFF. The CDR3 DNA sequence: TGTGCCAGCAGTGAATTGGGGGACTACCGGGAAAAACTGTTTTTT.

This chain links TRBV7-2 with TRBJ2-1; 12 bases are shared with TRBD2. Trimming took 2 bases from V and 6 from J; bases not matched to a gene: 5. Germline CDR1 and CDR2: SGHTA and FQGNSA. There are 16 residues in the CDR3. The CDR3 DNA reads as TGTGCCAGCAGCTTATTATCTAGCGGGGGGGTCAATGAGCAGTTCTTC. It translates to CASSLLSSGGVNEQFF.

This clone was seen only once. The V gene is TRBV10-3, the J gene TRBJ2-6, with D unresolved. The CDR3 totals 17 residues. Deletions cut 4 bases from V and 5 bases from J, with 18 bases between. CDR1 and CDR2 (germline): ENHRY, SYGVKD. CDR3 region: CAISARFCQSRANVLTF. The CDR3 region has the DNA TGTGCCATCAGTGCGCGGTTCTGTCAAAGTCGGGCCAACGTCCTGACTTTC.

The chain has TRBV21-1 and TRBJ2-6; the D call in the table, TRBD2, was not verified against the DNA. TRBV21-1 is a pseudogene locus. The CDR3 runs 18 residues. The CDR3 coding sequence is TGTGCCAGCAGCAAAGTAAAAGGGAGCGGCTCTGGGGCCAACGTCCTGACTTTC. Translated, it gives CASSKVKGSGSGANVLTF.

The genes are TRBV7-2 and TRBJ2-5, with TRBD2 as a possible D gene (6 bases). The CDR3 covers 14 residues. Per germline, CDR1 SGHTA and CDR2 FQGNSA. Deletions cut 0 bases from V and 5 bases from J, with 10 bases between. The CDR3 DNA sequence: TGTGCCAGCAGCTTAGCTGGAGGGTGGGAGACCCAGTACTTC. Translated, it gives CASSLAGGWETQYF.

The chain combines TRBV7-2 with TRBJ2-7; 11 nucleotides line up with TRBD2. Germline assignment: CDR1 SGHTA and CDR2 FQGNSA. Trimming at V came to 6 bases and at J to 7 bases, leaving 11 bases not matched to a gene. The CDR3 runs 15 residues. DNA for the CDR3: TGTGCCAGCAGGCTAGCGGGAGGCCTGGCGGGGGAGCAGTACTTC. Its translation is CASRLAGGLAGEQYF.

The table lists this clone with a count of one. The chain has TRBV2 and TRBJ1-1; TRBD1 is a possible D gene (5 bases). The germline V and J ends were trimmed by 7 bases and 3 bases, with 12 bases remaining between them. Germline CDR1 reads SNHLY; CDR2 reads FYNNEI. There are 13 residues in the CDR3. CDR3 sequence: CASTSDKDTEAFF. CDR3 sequence (DNA): TGTGCCAGCACCTCGGACAAGGACACTGAAGCTTTCTTT.

This rearrangement joins TRBV30 to TRBJ2-1; 10 bases fit TRBD2. The ends lost 0 bases at V and 8 bases at J; junction bases unmatched: 10. There are 16 residues in the CDR3. CDR1 is GTSNPN and CDR2 is SVGIG in the germline V gene (reference sequence). CDR3 nucleotide sequence: TGTGCCTGGAGTGTACTAGCGGGACCCCGGGCTTATGAGCAGTTCTTC. This translates into CAWSVLAGPRAYEQFF.

The CDR3 DNA sequence: TGTGCCAGCAGCTTCCGCCGATCCTACGAGCAGTACTTC. This gives the protein CASSFRRSYEQYF. The chain links TRBV5-8 to TRBJ2-7; D call uncertain. This CDR3 is built from 13 residues. The germline CDR1 and CDR2 sequences are SGHTS and YDEGEE. The ends were cut back, 2 bases at V and 1 base at J, with 7 bases in the middle.

The rearrangement links TRBV6-4 to TRBJ2-6; D remains unclear. Germline CDR1 MRHNA, CDR2 SNTAGT. Trimming removed 0 bases at V and 0 bases at J, with 3 bases between. The CDR3 runs 15 residues. The CDR3 DNA follows: TGTGCCAGCAGTGACTCACACTCTGGGGCCAACGTCCTGACTTTC. Amino acid sequence: CASSDSHSGANVLTF.

J is TRBJ2-2 and V is TRBV27, with D perhaps TRBD1 (5 bases). V lost 2 bases, J lost 6 bases, and 16 bases lay in between. Germline V gene lookup returns CDR1 MNHEY and CDR2 SMNVEV (reference sequence). The length of the CDR3 is 16 residues. The CDR3: CASSLLAGQISGELFF. As DNA, the CDR3 is TGTGCCAGCAGTTTACTGGCAGGGCAGATTTCCGGGGAGCTGTTTTTT.

The sample holds a few counts of this clone. The CDR3 nucleotides read TGTGCCAGCAGTGACAGGGAGAACACTGAAGCTTTCTTT. This sequence encodes CASSDRENTEAFF. The chain combines TRBV6-4 with TRBJ1-1; no reliable D call. This CDR3 is 13 amino acids long. Trimming removed 2 bases at V and 1 base at J, with 5 bases between. Germline lookup yields CDR1 MRHNA and CDR2 SNTAGT.

The chain uses TRBV19 and TRBJ2-2, with unresolved D. CDR3 length: 13 amino acids. Trimming removed 3 bases at V and 7 bases at J, with 9 bases between. Looked up from germline, CDR1 is LNHDA and CDR2 is SQIVND (reference sequence). CDR3 region: CASSIQTGGELFF. DNA for the CDR3: TGTGCCAGTAGTATCCAGACCGGCGGGGAGCTGTTTTTT.

V is TRBV5-1 and J is TRBJ2-7; 7 nucleotides match TRBD1. Losses at the gene ends were 4 bases for V and 5 bases for J; bases not matched to a gene: 15. CDR3 length: 16 amino acids. Looked up from germline, CDR1 is SGHRS and CDR2 is YFSETQ. For the CDR3, the DNA is TGCGCCAGCAGCCGACAGGGAAAGTCCCAGGCGGACGAGCAGTACTTC. It translates to CASSRQGKSQADEQYF. Filled out from reference TRBV5-1 and TRBJ2-7, the complete variable domain reads KAGVTQTPRYLIKTRGQQVTLSCSPISGHRSVSWYQQTPGQGLQFLFEYFSETQRNKGNFPGRFSGRQFSNSRSEMNVSTLELGDSALYLCASSRQGKSQADEQYFGPGTRLTVT.

V is TRBV20-1 and J is TRBJ2-7, with D uncertain. V lost 6 bases to trimming and J lost 4 bases, with 10 bases between them. The CDR3 contains 11 residues. Germline V lookup: CDR1 DFQATT, CDR2 SNEGSKA (reference sequence). CDR3 loop: CSARTGYEQYF. The CDR3 nucleotides read TGCAGTGCCAGGACCGGGTACGAGCAGTACTTC.

V gene TRBV6-1 combines with J gene TRBJ2-2; 7 nucleotides align to TRBD2. The CDR3 covers 14 residues. J was trimmed by 6 bases and V by 3 bases; bases with no gene match: 4. Germline V gives CDR1 MNHNS, CDR2 SASEGT. The CDR3 spells CASSEGGFPGELFF. The CDR3 bases are TGTGCCAGCAGTGAGGGGGGGTTTCCCGGGGAGCTGTTTTTT.

The table lists this clone with a count of one. The chain couples TRBV6-4 to TRBJ2-1; TRBD2 agrees at 9 bases. The ends lost 3 bases at V and 5 bases at J; junction bases unmatched: 5. The CDR3 has 15 amino acids. Per the germline V gene, CDR1 is MRHNA and CDR2 is SNTAGT. The chain's CDR3 is CASSEEAGGNNEQFF. As DNA, the CDR3 is TGTGCCAGCAGTGAGGAGGCGGGGGGGAACAATGAGCAGTTCTTC.

The chain combines TRBV29-1 with TRBJ2-2; D possibly corresponds to TRBD1 (7 bases). CDR1 and CDR2 from the germline V gene are SQVTM and ANQGSEA. V lost 5 bases, J lost 4 bases, and 14 bases lay in between. CDR3 length equals 14 residues. CDR3 protein: CSVTSRGATGELFF. CDR3 in DNA: TGCAGCGTTACTTCCAGGGGGGCCACCGGGGAGCTGTTTTTT.

The CDR3 DNA is TGCGCCAGCAGCTTTGGCGGGACAGGGGGCGAGGGCTACACCTTC. Translation gives CASSFGGTGGEGYTF. The chain joins TRBV5-1 to TRBJ1-2; TRBD1 aligns across 12 bases. The V segment lost 2 bases and the J segment 8 bases; nucleotides outside the gene matches: 7. Germline-derived CDR1 and CDR2 are SGHRS and YFSETQ. This CDR3 has 15 residues.

The chain recombines TRBV6-4 with TRBJ2-3; tentatively, D is TRBD2 (7 bases). Looked up from germline, CDR1 is MRHNA and CDR2 is SNTAGT. This CDR3 has 14 residues. Trimming took off 2 bases at V and 2 bases at J, with 8 bases between the two ends. The CDR3: CASSDGGATDTQYF. DNA of the CDR3: TGTGCCAGCAGTGACGGGGGGGCCACAGATACGCAGTATTTT.

The genes are TRBV11-2 and TRBJ2-1; TRBD2 matches at 12 bases. J was trimmed by 6 bases and V by 5 bases; bases with no gene match: 14. Germline CDR1 and CDR2: SGHAT and FQNNGV. The CDR3 sequence is 18 residues long. The CDR3 sequence: CASSRSILAGGLGNEQFF. Written as DNA, the CDR3 is TGTGCCAGCAGCCGAAGCATCCTAGCGGGGGGGCTGGGCAATGAGCAGTTCTTC.

This chain uses TRBV23-1 with TRBJ2-3; D is possibly TRBD1 (5 bases). TRBV23-1 is recorded as an ORF, its role being uncertain. Trimming pared 2 bases from V and 4 bases from J, leaving 7 bases between. The CDR3 is 13 amino acids. The CDR3 reads CASSQGAPDTQYF. DNA of the CDR3: TGCGCCAGCAGTCAAGGGGCCCCAGATACGCAGTATTTT.

The genes are TRBV4-3 and TRBJ2-5, with no clear D. The germline V gene has CDR1 LGHNA and CDR2 YSLEER. Trimming shortened V by 0 bases and J by 4 bases, and 12 bases separated the two germline ends. CDR3 length: 15 amino acids. The CDR3 sequence: CASSQDSRLGETQYF. DNA for the CDR3: TGCGCCAGCAGCCAAGATTCGCGGTTAGGAGAGACCCAGTACTTC.

The V call is TRBV4-3, the J call TRBJ1-2; TRBD1 is a possible D gene (6 bases). Trimming left V 3 bases short and J 9 bases short, with 17 bases between. Looked up from germline, CDR1 is LGHNA and CDR2 is YSLEER. This CDR3 contains 14 residues. CDR3 protein: CASSQMTGSQSYTF. CDR3 coding DNA: TGCGCCAGCAGCCAGATGACAGGATCTCAAAGCTACACCTTC.

The gene calls are TRBV5-1 and TRBJ1-4; D remains unclear. This CDR3 contains 15 residues. The V and J ends lost 1 base and 0 bases respectively, with 7 bases between them. Germline assignment: CDR1 SGHRS and CDR2 YFSETQ. CDR3 sequence reads: CASSLNGPTNEKLFF. DNA of the CDR3: TGCGCCAGCAGCTTGAACGGCCCAACTAATGAAAAACTGTTTTTT.

This rearrangement joins TRBV7-6 to TRBJ1-5, with 7 bases that match TRBD1. The CDR3 runs to 15 residues. Trimming removed 0 bases from V and 5 bases from J; junction bases left unmatched: 4. CDR1 is SGHVS, CDR2 FNYEAQ, per germline. The CDR3 loop reads CASSLAGGAHQPQHF. CDR3 coding DNA: TGTGCCAGCAGCTTAGCAGGGGGCGCGCATCAGCCCCAGCATTTT. Using reference TRBV7-6 and TRBJ1-5 for the parts outside the CDR3, the full variable domain is GAGVSQSPRYKVTKRGQDVALRCDPISGHVSLYWYRQALGQGPEFLTYFNYEAQQDKSGLPNDRFSAERPEGSISTLTIQRTEQRDSAMYRCASSLAGGAHQPQHFGDGTRLSIL.

The chain joins TRBV6-5 to TRBJ1-4, with 7 bases fitting TRBD1. The CDR3 consists of 15 residues. Unmatched junction bases numbered 10, after V lost 5 bases and J lost 7 bases. Looked up from germline, CDR1 is MNHEY and CDR2 is SVGAGI. The CDR3 here is CASSTSGGMGEKLFF. In nucleotides, the CDR3 is TGTGCCAGCAGTACCTCAGGGGGAATGGGTGAAAAACTGTTTTTT.

The V and J genes are TRBV9 and TRBJ1-2; D is perhaps TRBD1 (6 bases). This CDR3 has 16 amino acids. V was trimmed by 4 bases and J by 1 base, leaving 17 bases between them. CDR1 SGDLS and CDR2 YYNGEE come from the germline V gene. CDR3 coding DNA: TGTGCCAGCAGCTCGAGCCGGGACACTTTTAACTATGGCTACACCTTC. It specifies CASSSSRDTFNYGYTF.

The rearrangement joins TRBV4-2 to TRBJ1-1; the match to TRBD1 covers 7 bases. Germline V gives CDR1 LGHNA, CDR2 YNFKEQ. Losses at the gene ends were 3 bases for V and 3 bases for J; bases not matched to a gene: 7. The CDR3 sequence is 15 residues long. This CDR3 is CASSHPQGIDTEAFF. In DNA, the CDR3 is TGTGCCAGCAGCCACCCACAGGGGATAGACACTGAAGCTTTCTTT.

The V and J genes are TRBV15 and TRBJ1-1; no reliable D call. Per germline, CDR1 LNHNV and CDR2 YYDKDF (reference sequence). The CDR3 has 13 amino acids. V was shortened by 0 bases and J by 6 bases, with 8 bases between the two germline ends. As DNA, the CDR3 is TGTGCCACCAGCAGAGATGACATCTCTGAAGCTTTCTTT. It is translated as CATSRDDISEAFF.